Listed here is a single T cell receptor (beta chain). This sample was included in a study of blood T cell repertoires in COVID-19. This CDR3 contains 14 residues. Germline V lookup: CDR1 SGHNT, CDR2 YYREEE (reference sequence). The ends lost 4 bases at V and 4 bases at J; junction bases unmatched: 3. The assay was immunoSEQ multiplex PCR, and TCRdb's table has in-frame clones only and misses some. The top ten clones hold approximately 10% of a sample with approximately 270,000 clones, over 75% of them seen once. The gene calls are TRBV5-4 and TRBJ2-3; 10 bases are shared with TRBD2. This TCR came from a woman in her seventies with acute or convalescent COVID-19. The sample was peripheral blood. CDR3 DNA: TGTGCCAGCAGCACGACTAGCGGGTCAGATACGCAGTATTTT. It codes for CASSTTSGSDTQYF.